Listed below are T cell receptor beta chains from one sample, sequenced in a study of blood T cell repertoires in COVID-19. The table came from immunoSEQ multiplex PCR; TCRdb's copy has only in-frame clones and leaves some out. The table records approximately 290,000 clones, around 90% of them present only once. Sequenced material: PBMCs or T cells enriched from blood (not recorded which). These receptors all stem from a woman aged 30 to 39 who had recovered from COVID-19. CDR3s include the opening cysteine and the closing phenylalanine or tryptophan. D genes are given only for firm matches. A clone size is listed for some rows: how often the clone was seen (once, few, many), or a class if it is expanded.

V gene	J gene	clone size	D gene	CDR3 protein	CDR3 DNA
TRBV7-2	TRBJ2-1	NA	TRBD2	CASSWRTSVGQFF	TGTGCCAGCAGCTGGAGGACTAGCGTGGGGCAGTTCTTC
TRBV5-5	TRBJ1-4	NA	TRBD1	CASSFGTAATNEKLFF	TGTGCCAGCAGCTTCGGGACAGCGGCAACTAATGAAAAACTGTTTTTT
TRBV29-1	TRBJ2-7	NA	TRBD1	CSVEGTGTYEQYF	TGCAGCGTTGAAGGGACAGGAACCTACGAGCAGTACTTC
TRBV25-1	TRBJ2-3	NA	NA	CASSDGSGNRGRTDTQYF	TGTGCCAGCAGTGACGGTAGCGGGAACAGGGGGCGCACAGATACGCAGTATTTT
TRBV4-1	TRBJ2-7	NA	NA	CASSQVINLLGAYEQYF	TGCGCCAGCAGCCAAGTAATAAACCTTTTAGGGGCGTACGAGCAGTACTTC
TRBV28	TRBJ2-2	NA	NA	CASSPTSWGGRESAGELFF	TGTGCCAGCAGTCCCACATCGTGGGGGGGGCGCGAATCGGCCGGGGAGCTGTTTTTT
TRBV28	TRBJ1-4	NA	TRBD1	CASSLRGRSLFF	TGTGCCAGCAGTCTCAGGGGGCGCAGTCTGTTTTTT
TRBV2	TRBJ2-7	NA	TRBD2	CASRTSGYEQYF	TGTGCCAGTAGGACTAGCGGTTACGAGCAGTACTTC
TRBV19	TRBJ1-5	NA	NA	CASSIGQGTQPQHF	TGTGCCAGTAGTATTGGGCAGGGAACTCAGCCCCAGCATTTT
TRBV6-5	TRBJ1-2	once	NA	CASSYNSGYTF	TGTGCCAGCAGTTACAACTCTGGCTACACCTTC
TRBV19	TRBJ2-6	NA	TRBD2	CASTLGAGAGANVLTF	TGTGCCAGTACTCTCGGAGCGGGGGCGGGGGCCAACGTCCTGACTTTC
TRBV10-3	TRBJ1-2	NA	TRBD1	CAISGPGTGANYGYTF	TGTGCCATCAGTGGTCCCGGGACAGGGGCTAACTATGGCTACACCTTC
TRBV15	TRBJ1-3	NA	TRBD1	CATSRGRGQGSGNTIYF	TGTGCCACCAGCAGAGGAAGGGGACAGGGATCTGGAAACACCATATATTTT
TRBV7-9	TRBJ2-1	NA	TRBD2	CASTSPRQAGGRRGYNEQFF	TGTGCCAGCACCTCCCCCCGTCAAGCGGGAGGCCGTCGGGGGTACAATGAGCAGTTCTTC
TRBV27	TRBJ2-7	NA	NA	CASSRGGAGYEQYF	TGTGCCAGCAGCCGAGGGGGGGCGGGCTACGAGCAGTACTTC
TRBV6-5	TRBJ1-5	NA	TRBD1	CASNLSGGGQPQHF	TGTGCCAGCAACCTCTCAGGGGGCGGTCAGCCCCAGCATTTT
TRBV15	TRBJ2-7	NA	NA	CATSRDGTQSYEQYF	TGTGCCACCAGCAGAGACGGGACACAATCCTACGAGCAGTACTTC
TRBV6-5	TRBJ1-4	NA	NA	CASRQTGTTAEKLFF	TGTGCCAGCAGACAGACCGGGACAACGGCGGAAAAACTGTTTTTT
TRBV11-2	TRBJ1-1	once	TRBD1	CASSLGQGIGKTEAFF	TGTGCCAGCAGCTTAGGACAGGGTATAGGAAAAACTGAAGCTTTCTTT
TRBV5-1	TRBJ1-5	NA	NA	CASSPTGGGTNQPQHF	TGCGCCAGCAGCCCGACGGGAGGGGGGACCAATCAGCCCCAGCATTTT
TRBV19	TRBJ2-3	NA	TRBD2	CASSYNKELAGETDTQYF	TGTGCCAGTAGCTATAATAAAGAACTAGCGGGAGAAACAGATACGCAGTATTTT
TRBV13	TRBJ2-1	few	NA	CASNAADSYNEQFF	TGTGCCAGCAACGCGGCTGACTCCTACAATGAGCAGTTCTTC
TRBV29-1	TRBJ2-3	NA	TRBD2	CSVGGAQHTDTQYF	TGCAGCGTGGGAGGGGCTCAGCACACAGATACGCAGTATTTT
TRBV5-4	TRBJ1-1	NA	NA	CASSGDMNTEAFF	TGTGCCAGCAGCGGTGACATGAACACTGAAGCTTTCTTT
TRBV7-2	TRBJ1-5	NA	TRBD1	CASSLVGVGGGNQPQHF	TGTGCCAGCAGCTTAGTGGGTGTAGGGGGCGGAAATCAGCCCCAGCATTTT
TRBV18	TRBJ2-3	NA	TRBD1	CASSYNRGRVTDTQYF	TGTGCCAGCTCATACAACAGGGGGAGAGTCACAGATACGCAGTATTTT
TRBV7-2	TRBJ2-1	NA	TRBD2	CASSLWVAGGGEQFF	TGTGCCAGCAGCCTGTGGGTAGCGGGAGGAGGTGAGCAGTTCTTC
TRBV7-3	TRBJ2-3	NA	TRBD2	CASSRSGNTDTQYF	TGTGCCAGCAGCCGTAGCGGGAACACAGATACGCAGTATTTT
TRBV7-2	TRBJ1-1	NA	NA	CASSLATQLTEAFF	TGTGCCAGCAGCTTAGCGACACAGCTCACTGAAGCTTTCTTT
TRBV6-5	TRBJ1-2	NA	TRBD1	CASTGTDANYGYTF	TGTGCCTCGACTGGGACAGACGCGAACTATGGCTACACCTTC
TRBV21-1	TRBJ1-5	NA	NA	CASKGQGHQPQHF	TGTGCCAGCAAGGGACAGGGGCATCAGCCCCAGCATTTT
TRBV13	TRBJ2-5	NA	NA	CASSPGGARETQYF	TGTGCCAGCAGCCCCGGCGGGGCCAGGGAGACCCAGTACTTC
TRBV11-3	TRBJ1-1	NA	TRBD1	CASSSGTGNTEAFF	TGTGCCAGCAGCTCCGGGACAGGGAACACTGAAGCTTTCTTT
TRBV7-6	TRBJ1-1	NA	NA	CASSLVETGKAFF	TGTGCCAGCAGCTTAGTCGAAACGGGAAAAGCTTTCTTT
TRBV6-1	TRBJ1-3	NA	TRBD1	CASSDQGGAGNTIYF	TGTGCCAGCAGTGATCAGGGGGGCGCTGGAAACACCATATATTTT
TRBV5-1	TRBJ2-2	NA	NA	CASSLYGQKTGELFF	TGCGCCAGCAGCTTATACGGACAGAAGACCGGGGAGCTGTTTTTT
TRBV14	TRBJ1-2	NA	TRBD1	CASSPGQGAWGYTF	TGTGCCAGCAGCCCCGGACAGGGGGCTTGGGGCTACACCTTC
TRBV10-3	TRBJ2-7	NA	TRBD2	CAIRRREGGNEQYF	TGTGCCATCAGAAGACGGGAGGGCGGCAACGAGCAGTACTTC
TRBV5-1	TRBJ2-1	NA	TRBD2	CASSLTSENNEQFF	TGCGCCAGCAGCTTAACTAGCGAAAACAATGAGCAGTTCTTC
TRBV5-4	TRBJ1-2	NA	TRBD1	CASSIRDRASNYGYTF	TGTGCCAGCAGCATCCGGGACAGGGCTTCTAACTATGGCTACACCTTC
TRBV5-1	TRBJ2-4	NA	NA	CASSLDPSAKNIQYF	TGCGCCAGCAGCTTGGATCCGTCAGCCAAAAACATTCAGTACTTC
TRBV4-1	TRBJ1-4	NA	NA	CASSQAGATNEKLFF	TGCGCCAGCAGCCAAGCAGGGGCTACTAATGAAAAACTGTTTTTT
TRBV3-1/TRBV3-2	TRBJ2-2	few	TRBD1	CASSKGTGQTGELFF	TGTGCCAGCAGTAAAGGGACAGGGCAAACCGGGGAGCTGTTTTTT
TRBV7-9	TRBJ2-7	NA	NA	CASSSEIYEQYF	TGTGCCAGCAGCTCAGAAATCTACGAGCAGTACTTC
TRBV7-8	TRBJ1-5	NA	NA	CASSPRVDQPQHF	TGTGCCAGCAGCCCACGGGTTGACCAGCCCCAGCATTTT
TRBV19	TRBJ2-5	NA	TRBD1	CASSWTGGAETQYF	TGTGCCAGTAGTTGGACAGGGGGCGCGGAGACCCAGTACTTC
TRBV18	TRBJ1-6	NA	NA	CASSPRGENSPLHF	TGTGCCAGCTCACCCCGGGGAGAGAATTCACCCCTCCACTTT
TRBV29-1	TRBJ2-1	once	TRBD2	CSVGLAGNQFF	TGCAGCGTGGGACTAGCGGGAAACCAGTTCTTC
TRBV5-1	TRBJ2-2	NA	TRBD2	CASSLEPTSGHTGELFF	TGCGCCAGCAGCTTGGAACCGACTAGCGGGCACACCGGGGAGCTGTTTTTT